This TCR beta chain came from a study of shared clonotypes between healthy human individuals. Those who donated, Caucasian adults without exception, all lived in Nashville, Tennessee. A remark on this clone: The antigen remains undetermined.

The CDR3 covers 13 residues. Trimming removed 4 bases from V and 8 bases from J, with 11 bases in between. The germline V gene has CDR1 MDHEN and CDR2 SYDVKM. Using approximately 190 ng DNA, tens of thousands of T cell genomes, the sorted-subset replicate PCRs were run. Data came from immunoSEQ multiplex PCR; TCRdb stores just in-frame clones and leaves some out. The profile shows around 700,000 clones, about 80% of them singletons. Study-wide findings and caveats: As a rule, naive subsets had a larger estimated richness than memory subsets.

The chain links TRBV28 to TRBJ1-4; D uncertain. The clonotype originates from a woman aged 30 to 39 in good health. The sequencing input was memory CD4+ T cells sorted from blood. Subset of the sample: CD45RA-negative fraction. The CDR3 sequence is CASSSAMNEKLFF. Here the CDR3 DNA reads TGTGCCAGCAGTTCGGCCATGAACGAAAAACTGTTTTTT.